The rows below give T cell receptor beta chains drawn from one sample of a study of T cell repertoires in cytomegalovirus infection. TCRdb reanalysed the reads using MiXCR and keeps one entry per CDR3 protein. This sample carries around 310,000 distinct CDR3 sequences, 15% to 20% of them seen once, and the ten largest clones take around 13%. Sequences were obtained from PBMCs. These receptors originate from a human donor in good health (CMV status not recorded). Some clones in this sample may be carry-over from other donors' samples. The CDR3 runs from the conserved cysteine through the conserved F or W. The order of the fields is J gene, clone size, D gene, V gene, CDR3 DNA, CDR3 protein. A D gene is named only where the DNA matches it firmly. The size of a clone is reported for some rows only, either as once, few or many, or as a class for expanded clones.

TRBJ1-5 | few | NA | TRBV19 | TGTGCCAGTAGCGTAGTCGGGTCTAATCAGCCCCAGCATTTT | CASSVVGSNQPQHF
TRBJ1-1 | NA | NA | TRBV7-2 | TGTGCCAGCAGCCCAGTTAGGGGCACTGAAGCTTTCTTT | CASSPVRGTEAFF
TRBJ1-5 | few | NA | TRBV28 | TGTGCCAGCAGTTTATCCCACCCCCCAAACGGTCAGCCCCAGCATTTT | CASSLSHPPNGQPQHF
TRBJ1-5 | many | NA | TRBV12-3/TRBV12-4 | TGTGCCAGCAGTCAACGTGACAGGTATAGCAATCAGCCCCAGCATTTT | CASSQRDRYSNQPQHF
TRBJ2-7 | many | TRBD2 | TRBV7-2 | TGTGCCAGCAGCTTAGTGCCCAGCGGGGTTTCCTACGAGCAGTACTTC | CASSLVPSGVSYEQYF
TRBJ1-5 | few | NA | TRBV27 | TGTGCCAGCAGTTGGGACGGTAGCAATCAGCCCCAGCATTTT | CASSWDGSNQPQHF
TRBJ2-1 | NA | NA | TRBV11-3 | TGTGCCAGCAACCTAGCAGAGCGATACAATGAGCAGTTCTTC | CASNLAERYNEQFF
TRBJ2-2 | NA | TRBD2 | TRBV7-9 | TGTGCCAGCAGCTTTAGCGGGGGGACCCCAATTAACACCGGGGAGCTGTTTTTT | CASSFSGGTPINTGELFF
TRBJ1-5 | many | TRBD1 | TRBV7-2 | TGTGCCAGCAGCTCCCGGGACAGCTATAGCAATCAGCCCCAGCATTTT | CASSSRDSYSNQPQHF
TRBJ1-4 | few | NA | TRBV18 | TGTGCCAGCTCACCCGCAGGACTCACAAGTGCGAAACTGTTTTTT | CASSPAGLTSAKLFF
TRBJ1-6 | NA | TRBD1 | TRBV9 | TGTGCCAGCAGCATAAAACACAGGGGAATCCACTTT | CASSIKHRGIHF
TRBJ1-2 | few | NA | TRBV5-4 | TGTGCCAGCAGCTTCGATAAGACAGGAAGCGGCTACACCTTC | CASSFDKTGSGYTF
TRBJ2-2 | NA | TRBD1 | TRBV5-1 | TGCGCCAGCAGCTTTGACAGGGGCGTTGGCGGGGAGCTGTTTTTT | CASSFDRGVGGELFF
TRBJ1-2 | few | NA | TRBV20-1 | TGCAGTGCCCACGGGGGGGCAGGTGGCTACACCTTC | CSAHGGAGGYTF
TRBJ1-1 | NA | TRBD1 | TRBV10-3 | TGTGCCATCAGCGGACAGGGTTTATCGAACACTGAAGCTTTCTTT | CAISGQGLSNTEAFF
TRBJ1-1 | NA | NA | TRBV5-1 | TGCGCCAGCAGCCTGGAGGCCCGGGGGGGTGAAAGGACTGAAGCTTTCTTT | CASSLEARGGERTEAFF
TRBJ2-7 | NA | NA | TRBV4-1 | TGCGCCAGCAGCTTACAGGGCCACGAGCAGTACTTC | CASSLQGHEQYF
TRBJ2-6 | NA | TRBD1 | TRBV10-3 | TGTGCCATCAGCCAACAGGGGGCAAGATCTGGGGCCAACGTCCTGACTTTC | CAISQQGARSGANVLTF
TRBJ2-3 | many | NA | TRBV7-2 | TGTGCCAGCAGCTTACTTCCTCAAGATACGCAGTATTTT | CASSLLPQDTQYF
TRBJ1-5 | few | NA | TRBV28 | TGTGCCAGCAGTGGAACGGGTCAGCCCCAGCATTTT | CASSGTGQPQHF
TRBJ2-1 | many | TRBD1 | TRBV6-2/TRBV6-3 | TGTGCCAGCAGCCCCCGGGACAGAGTCAATGAGCAGTTCTTC | CASSPRDRVNEQFF
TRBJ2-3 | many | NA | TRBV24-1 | TGTGCCACCAGTGATCCGGGGGTGACAGATACGCAGTATTTT | CATSDPGVTDTQYF
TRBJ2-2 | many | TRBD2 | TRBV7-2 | TGTGCCAGCAACCCGGGACTAGCGGGGTCTGGGGAGCTGTTTTTT | CASNPGLAGSGELFF
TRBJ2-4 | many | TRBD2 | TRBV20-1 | TGCAGTGCGGTCGGACTAGCGGGCAGGTACTTC | CSAVGLAGRYF
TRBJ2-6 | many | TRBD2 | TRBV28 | TGTGCCAGCACCTCCGGGGGGACCTCTGGGGCCAACGTCCTGACTTTC | CASTSGGTSGANVLTF
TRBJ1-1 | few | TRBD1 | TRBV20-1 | TGCAGTGCTAGACGGACAGGGGTGAACACTGAAGCTTTCTTT | CSARRTGVNTEAFF
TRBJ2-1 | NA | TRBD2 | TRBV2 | TGTGCCAGCAGTGATACGGGACTAGCGGGGGGCCTCAATGAGCAGTTCTTC | CASSDTGLAGGLNEQFF
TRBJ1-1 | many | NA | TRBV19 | TGTGCCAGTAGTATCCCCGGTTCCGGGAACACTGAAGCTTTCTTT | CASSIPGSGNTEAFF
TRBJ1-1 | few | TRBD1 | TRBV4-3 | TGCGCCAGCAGCCAACTTGCACGCCGGGACAGAGAGAACACTGAAGCTTTCTTT | CASSQLARRDRENTEAFF
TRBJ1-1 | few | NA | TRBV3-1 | TGTGCCAGCAGCGATCCGAGGGGGGGGAACACTGAAGCTTTCTTT | CASSDPRGGNTEAFF
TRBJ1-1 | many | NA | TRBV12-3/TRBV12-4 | TGTGCCAGCAGTTTAGGATTGAACACTGAAGCTTTCTTT | CASSLGLNTEAFF
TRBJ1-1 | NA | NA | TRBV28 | TGTGCCAGCAGTTTGGTTACTACTGAAGCTTTCTTT | CASSLVTTEAFF
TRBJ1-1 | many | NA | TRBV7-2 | TGTGCCAGCAGCTTAGACCCCCCCGGGACATTGATGGTTGAAGCTTTCTTT | CASSLDPPGTLMVEAFF
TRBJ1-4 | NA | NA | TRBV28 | TGTGCCAGCAGTCCTCCGGACCAGGGAAAACTGTTTTTT | CASSPPDQGKLFF
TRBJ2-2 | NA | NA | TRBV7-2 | TGTGCCAGCAGACGCTACAGGGACACCGGGGAGCTGTTTTTT | CASRRYRDTGELFF